The clone carrying this T cell receptor (beta chain) was picked up a small number of times. The CDR3 runs to 18 residues. CDR1 and CDR2 from the germline V gene are WNHNN and SYGVQD (reference sequence). J was trimmed by 3 bases and V by 0 bases; bases with no gene match: 10. The data stem from a study of regulatory T cells in long-lasting Graves disease. Arm-PCR of CDR3 regions and iRepertoire HTBI primers were the basis on which TCR beta libraries were built. A single record per CDR3 protein comes from TCRdb applying MiXCR to the multiplex PCR reads. The profile shows 350,000 to 500,000 distinct CDR3 sequences, about 14% of them singletons. Described time point: newly diagnosed GD, antithyroid drugs for less than 3 months. PBMC-extracted RNA yielded the TCR library. The same data also contributed to another study, on T cells in Graves' hyperthyroidism and ophthalmopathy.

This material consisted of peripheral blood mononuclear cells (PBMCs), taken at new diagnosis, from a patient treated with antithyroid drugs. This chain connects TRBV10-1 to TRBJ2-2; TRBD2 agrees at 7 bases. The TCR sequence derives from a woman between 50 and 59 years old with Graves disease. CDR3 sequence (DNA): TGCGCCAGCAGTGAGTCGCCCCTCAGGGAGGGATACACCGGGGAGCTGTTTTTT. Protein: CASSESPLREGYTGELFF.